Listed below are T cell receptor beta chains from one sample, sequenced in a study of T cell responses to AZD1222 COVID-19 vaccine. Profiled with immunoSEQ multiplex PCR; TCRdb holds only in-frame clones, not every one. The sample carries around 160,000 clones, around four fifths recorded once. The material sequenced was peripheral blood, taken on day 0 of MenACWY control vaccination. The receptors come from an adult in good health. Each CDR3 is given without its conserved first and last residue.

>TRBV27
ASSLFREQPQH
>TRBV5-6
ASSPSNSNGYT
>TRBV5-1
ASSLEAGGVGDTQY
>TRBV18
ASSPTTANEAF
>TRBV29-1
SVGLGSYNEQF
>TRBV11-2
ASSLGRGWLWPT
>TRBV4-2
ASSQDRGTGELF
>TRBV4-1
ASSQERAGDYGYT
>TRBV9
ASSVGARGVGELF
>TRBV11-2
ASSFLADEKLF
>TRBV5-1
ASSVTGTGGRGQF
>TRBV11-1
ASSLLLGGAGDTQY
>TRBV27
ASSLSPVTGELF
>TRBV5-1
ASSSPQGARTGELF
>TRBV2
ASTHEDRAKWGQETQY
>TRBV10-2
ASSVVGTGPYEQY
>TRBV18
ASSPETSNSPLH
>TRBV19
ASSNRDYGQT
>TRBV27
ASIREWKTQY
>TRBV3-1/TRBV3-2
ASSQDSNQPQH
>TRBV6-5
ASIRTRVGGTEAF
>TRBV2
ASSETGQGSNQPQH
>TRBV5-6
ASSLRSPGRAGNTIY
>TRBV28
ASRRGGRENQPQH
>TRBV6-5
ASIYRDSYNEQF
>TRBV7-6
ASSPNSGNTIY
>TRBV7-6
ASRRDPDTGELF
>TRBV19
ASSRGGESTEAF
>TRBV3-1/TRBV3-2
ASSLPGQGTGELF
>TRBV2
ASSEDGHYTDTQY
>TRBV18
ASSPVLGEDTQY
>TRBV29-1
SVVMARNEQF
>TRBV12-3/TRBV12-4
ASSLGTEAF
>TRBV18
ASSPTGYTEAF
>TRBV7-8
ASSSQGQAYNSPLH
>TRBV3-1/TRBV3-2
ASSQGSSTDTQY
>TRBV14
ASSHRGAVSGNTIY
>TRBV5-6
ASSLGRVGNQPQH
>TRBV6-4
ASSPRPTQADKGTDTQY
>TRBV7-9
ASSLTPGPLH
>TRBV13
ASSLGSSYLSYNEQF
>TRBV6-5
ASSATPAGQPQH
>TRBV24-1
ATKTGANTGELF
>TRBV10-3
AGGSPYEQY
>TRBV5-8
ASSLPGQGFGGYT
>TRBV27
ASGGMGAGANVLT
>TRBV2
ASSSPRSTDLNYGYT
>TRBV5-5
ASSWGTSGGSGETQY
>TRBV27
ASSLRPLGTFNRETQY
>TRBV28
ASSSSARGGPTNEKLF
>TRBV6-5
ASRKLGSYEQY
>TRBV27
ASSAGPTGNTIY